This entry lists 13 T cell receptor beta chains sequenced from one sample in a study of T cell responses to AZD1222 COVID-19 vaccine. Repertoires were generated with immunoSEQ multiplex PCR, while TCRdb's copy carries only in-frame clones and drops some. This table has 120,000 to 150,000 clones, about 91% appearing once. The sample here was peripheral blood, taken on day 0 of AZD1222 vaccination. These receptors were collected from an adult in good health.

The rearrangement links TRBV7-2 to TRBJ1-2; TRBD1 agrees at 7 bases. This CDR3 region has 15 residues. From germline, CDR1 is SGHTA and CDR2 FQGNSA. After removal of 5 bases from V and 7 bases from J, the junction contained 13 bases not matched to a gene. CDR3 loop: CASSPPIDRAGGYTF. The DNA of the CDR3 is TGTGCCAGCAGCCCACCGATTGACAGGGCGGGTGGCTACACCTTC.

The chain is built from TRBV28 and TRBJ2-2, with 14 bases matching TRBD2. CDR3 length equals 18 residues. Per germline, CDR1 MDHEN and CDR2 SYDVKM. Trimming took 4 bases from V and 3 from J; bases not matched to a gene: 7. The CDR3 nucleotides read TGTGCCAGCAGTTCATTCGGGACTAGCGGGGGTTACACCGGGGAGCTGTTTTTT. It specifies CASSSFGTSGGYTGELFF.

This sequence joins TRBV7-3 and TRBJ1-2; unclear D gene. The CDR3 extends over 13 amino acids. The germline gives CDR1 SGHTA, CDR2 FQGTGA. V was clipped by 2 bases and J by 7 bases, with 11 bases between them. CDR3 sequence: CASSLVEGGGYTF. The DNA of the CDR3 is TGTGCCAGCAGCTTAGTGGAGGGCGGTGGCTACACCTTC.

The CDR3: CASSILKSPQHF. CDR3 nucleotides: TGTGCCAGTAGTATCTTAAAATCGCCCCAGCATTTT. The chain uses TRBV19 and TRBJ1-5; no clear D gene. Germline loops: CDR1 LNHDA, CDR2 SQIVND (reference sequence). Trimming removed 3 bases from V and 9 bases from J, with 9 bases in between. The CDR3 length is 12 residues.

The rearrangement uses TRBV7-3 and TRBJ1-1; the D is unclear. The CDR3 extends over 13 amino acids. CDR1 is SGHTA and CDR2 is FQGTGA in the germline V gene. Between the trimmed V and J ends, which lost 3 bases and 5 bases, there was a span of 10 bases. CDR3 residues: CASSFLGETEAFF. CDR3 DNA sequence: TGTGCCAGCAGCTTCCTTGGGGAAACTGAAGCTTTCTTT.

The J gene is TRBJ1-2, the V gene TRBV29-1; TRBD1 matches 7 bases. The CDR3 runs 14 residues. V lost 1 base and J lost 0; bases outside the gene matches: 2. Germline V lookup: CDR1 SQVTM, CDR2 ANQGSEA. The DNA of the CDR3 is TGCAGCGTTGAAGGGGACAGCGCTAACTATGGCTACACCTTC. Its protein product is CSVEGDSANYGYTF. The full variable domain, in which reference TRBV29-1 and TRBJ1-2 provide the parts outside the CDR3, is SAVISQKPSRDICQRGTSLTIQCQVDSQVTMMFWYRQQPGQSLTLIATANQGSEATYESGFVIDKFPISRPNLTFSTLTVSNMSPEDSSIYLCSVEGDSANYGYTFGSGTRLTVV.

The V gene is TRBV6-5, the J gene TRBJ2-3, with D perhaps TRBD2 (6 bases). V dropped 6 bases and J dropped 1 base, with 14 bases sitting between them. The CDR3 is 15 amino acids. CDR1 is MNHEY, CDR2 SVGAGI, per germline. CDR3 protein: CASSLVGTGTDTQYF. The CDR3 DNA sequence: TGTGCCAGCAGCTTGGTCGGGACTGGCACAGATACGCAGTATTTT.

The gene calls are TRBV5-4 and TRBJ2-5; D tentatively reads TRBD1 or TRBD2 (6 bases each). Looked up from germline, CDR1 is SGHNT and CDR2 is YYREEE (reference sequence). V dropped 1 base and J dropped 1 base, with 20 bases sitting between them. CDR3 size: 18 residues. CDR3 sequence: CASSLSQTGGMGQETQYF. CDR3 nucleotide sequence: TGTGCCAGCAGCTTGTCTCAGACCGGGGGCATGGGCCAAGAGACCCAGTACTTC.

The J gene is TRBJ2-3, the V gene TRBV27, with unresolved D. There are 13 residues in the CDR3. V was shortened by 5 bases and J by 2 bases, with 8 bases between the two germline ends. CDR1 is MNHEY and CDR2 is SMNVEV in the germline V gene (reference sequence). CDR3 sequence: CASSSPPTDTQYF. In DNA, the CDR3 is TGTGCCAGCAGTAGTCCCCCCACAGATACGCAGTATTTT.

The J gene is TRBJ1-1, the V gene TRBV6-5; TRBD1 is a possible D gene (5 bases). V shed 1 base and J shed 1 base, with 7 bases lying between them. This CDR3 is 14 amino acids long. Germline V CDR1 and CDR2: MNHEY, SVGAGI. This CDR3 reads CASSYFRENTEAFF. The CDR3 nucleotides are TGTGCCAGCAGTTACTTCAGGGAGAACACTGAAGCTTTCTTT.

The chain uses TRBV5-1 and TRBJ1-6; D is ambiguous. V lost 4 bases and J lost 3, with 8 bases in between. CDR1 and CDR2 (germline): SGHRS, YFSETQ. The CDR3 extends over 14 amino acids. The CDR3 region is CASSPGFYNSPLHF. The CDR3 DNA follows: TGCGCCAGCAGCCCGGGGTTCTATAATTCACCCCTCCACTTT.

V is TRBV6-5 and J is TRBJ1-1; D is undetermined. From germline, CDR1 is MNHEY and CDR2 SVGAGI. This CDR3 has 14 residues. V shed 0 bases and J shed 1 base, with 6 bases lying between them. The CDR3 here is CASSYSAGNTEAFF. CDR3 bases: TGTGCCAGCAGTTACTCGGCAGGGAACACTGAAGCTTTCTTT.

This sequence joins TRBV7-6 and TRBJ1-3, with 10 positions matching TRBD1. Germline V gene lookup returns CDR1 SGHVS and CDR2 FNYEAQ. The CDR3 extends over 16 amino acids. V trimming: 4 bases; J trimming: 2 bases; junction bases outside the gene matches: 5. CDR3 sequence: CASSSQGTGAGNTIYF. In DNA, the CDR3 is TGTGCCAGCAGCTCGCAAGGGACAGGGGCTGGAAACACCATATATTTT.